The rows below give T cell receptor beta chains drawn from one sample of a study of blood T cell repertoires in COVID-19. Data came from immunoSEQ multiplex PCR; TCRdb stores just in-frame clones and leaves some out. The profile shows tens of thousands of clones, 89% of them singletons. The specimen was peripheral blood. The receptors here all came from a woman in her 70s with acute or convalescent COVID-19. The CDR3 runs from the conserved cysteine through the conserved F or W. D genes are given only for firm matches. Clone size is given for some rows only: seen once, a few or many times, or a class if the clone is expanded.

D gene: TRBD2
clone size: .
V gene: TRBV7-6
J gene: TRBJ2-5
CDR3 DNA: TGTGCCAGCAGCTTAGGGGGACTAGTTTCCCAAGAGACCCAGTACTTC
CDR3 protein: CASSLGGLVSQETQYF

D gene: .
clone size: .
V gene: TRBV11-2
J gene: TRBJ1-1
CDR3 DNA: TGTGCCAGCAGCAGACAATTCAACACTGAAGCTTTCTTT
CDR3 protein: CASSRQFNTEAFF

D gene: .
clone size: .
V gene: TRBV7-9
J gene: TRBJ2-2
CDR3 DNA: TGTGCCAGCAGCTTAGGTGTAAACACCGGGGAGCTGTTTTTT
CDR3 protein: CASSLGVNTGELFF

D gene: .
clone size: .
V gene: TRBV9
J gene: TRBJ1-4
CDR3 DNA: TGTGCCAGCAGCGTAGGGGCCAGCGGGGGACGTGAAAAACTGTTTTTT
CDR3 protein: CASSVGASGGREKLFF

D gene: .
clone size: .
V gene: TRBV6-6
J gene: TRBJ1-5
CDR3 DNA: TGTGCCAGCAACCCGCCGGGGGGCGCCCAGCCCCAGCATTTT
CDR3 protein: CASNPPGGAQPQHF

D gene: .
clone size: .
V gene: TRBV18
J gene: TRBJ2-3
CDR3 DNA: TGTGCCAGCTCACCACAAGGTTTGACTAGCACAGATACGCAGTATTTT
CDR3 protein: CASSPQGLTSTDTQYF

D gene: .
clone size: .
V gene: TRBV4-1
J gene: TRBJ1-5
CDR3 DNA: TGCGCCAGCAGCCAGACCCCGGGTGCGGGGGGCGGTCAGCCCCAGCATTTT
CDR3 protein: CASSQTPGAGGGQPQHF

D gene: .
clone size: .
V gene: TRBV10-1
J gene: TRBJ1-3
CDR3 DNA: TGCGCCAGCAGAAGGAGGGCATTCGGGGCGAACACCATATATTTT
CDR3 protein: CASRRRAFGANTIYF

D gene: .
clone size: .
V gene: TRBV19
J gene: TRBJ2-7
CDR3 DNA: TGTGCCAGTAGTAACAGGGAGGGTTACGAGCAGTACTTC
CDR3 protein: CASSNREGYEQYF

D gene: .
clone size: .
V gene: TRBV3-1/TRBV3-2
J gene: TRBJ2-2
CDR3 DNA: TGTGCCAGCAGCCAAGCACAAAAATTGGTCGGGGAGCTGTTTTTT
CDR3 protein: CASSQAQKLVGELFF

D gene: .
clone size: .
V gene: TRBV25-1
J gene: TRBJ1-5
CDR3 DNA: TGTGCCAGCAGTGCCCAAAGGGCGGGTAGGGGCAATCAGCCCCAGCATTTT
CDR3 protein: CASSAQRAGRGNQPQHF

D gene: .
clone size: .
V gene: TRBV6-5
J gene: TRBJ2-5
CDR3 DNA: TGTGCCAGCAGACGTAGGCCCCAGGGAACGGAGACCCAGTACTTC
CDR3 protein: CASRRRPQGTETQYF

D gene: .
clone size: .
V gene: TRBV5-7
J gene: TRBJ1-4
CDR3 DNA: TGTGCCAGCAGCTTACCGGGGAGGTTTGAGGGTGAAAAACTGTTTTTT
CDR3 protein: CASSLPGRFEGEKLFF

D gene: TRBD2
clone size: .
V gene: TRBV7-8
J gene: TRBJ2-1
CDR3 DNA: TGTGCCAGCAGCTTAAGACCCCGGGGGGGGGTCTCCAACAATGAGCAGTTCTTC
CDR3 protein: CASSLRPRGGVSNNEQFF

D gene: .
clone size: .
V gene: TRBV27
J gene: TRBJ1-1
CDR3 DNA: TGTGCCAGCAGTTTGGGGGGGTCACTGACTTTCTTT
CDR3 protein: CASSLGGSLTFF

D gene: .
clone size: .
V gene: TRBV4-2
J gene: TRBJ2-3
CDR3 DNA: TGTGCCAGCAGCCAAGTTGTACAGGCCAGGGCAGATACGCAGTATTTT
CDR3 protein: CASSQVVQARADTQYF

D gene: .
clone size: .
V gene: TRBV28
J gene: TRBJ1-5
CDR3 DNA: TGTGCCAGCAGTTCCCCTACGACAGGCAATCAGCCCCAGCATTTT
CDR3 protein: CASSSPTTGNQPQHF

D gene: TRBD1
clone size: .
V gene: TRBV10-1
J gene: TRBJ1-1
CDR3 DNA: TGCGCCAGCAGTGGTCGGGACAGGGGGAACACTGAAGCTTTCTTT
CDR3 protein: CASSGRDRGNTEAFF

D gene: .
clone size: .
V gene: TRBV30
J gene: TRBJ2-7
CDR3 DNA: TGTGCCTGGAGTGTTGGGAGAAACGAGCAGTACTTC
CDR3 protein: CAWSVGRNEQYF

D gene: .
clone size: .
V gene: TRBV2
J gene: TRBJ2-1
CDR3 DNA: TGTGCCAGCACCCCCGACACCAATGAGCAGTTCTTC
CDR3 protein: CASTPDTNEQFF

D gene: .
clone size: .
V gene: TRBV28
J gene: TRBJ1-6
CDR3 DNA: TGTGCCAGCAGTGAGGATTGGAATTCACCCCTCCACTTT
CDR3 protein: CASSEDWNSPLHF

D gene: TRBD2
clone size: .
V gene: TRBV10-3
J gene: TRBJ2-3
CDR3 DNA: TGTGCCATCGGGATGACTAGCGGGATCAACACAGATACGCAGTATTTT
CDR3 protein: CAIGMTSGINTDTQYF

D gene: TRBD1
clone size: few
V gene: TRBV5-1
J gene: TRBJ1-2
CDR3 DNA: TGCGCCAGCAGCTTGGACCCGACAGGGCCCCATGGCTACACCTTC
CDR3 protein: CASSLDPTGPHGYTF

D gene: .
clone size: few
V gene: TRBV6-5
J gene: TRBJ1-1
CDR3 DNA: TGTGCCAGCACCTCTCCAGTTAACACTGAAGCTTTCTTT
CDR3 protein: CASTSPVNTEAFF

D gene: .
clone size: once
V gene: TRBV6-4
J gene: TRBJ1-4
CDR3 DNA: TGTGCCAGCAGTGAAAGGGCGGGTGCAACTAATGAAAAACTGTTTTTT
CDR3 protein: CASSERAGATNEKLFF

D gene: .
clone size: few
V gene: TRBV12-3/TRBV12-4
J gene: TRBJ1-1
CDR3 DNA: TGTGCCAGCATGGAGGGGACGGTCACTGAAGCTTTCTTT
CDR3 protein: CASMEGTVTEAFF

D gene: TRBD1
clone size: .
V gene: TRBV7-2
J gene: TRBJ1-1
CDR3 DNA: TGTGCCAGCAGCTTCCGGGACAGGCCGAACACTGAAGCTTTCTTT
CDR3 protein: CASSFRDRPNTEAFF

D gene: .
clone size: .
V gene: TRBV6-5
J gene: TRBJ2-5
CDR3 DNA: TGTGCCAGCAGTTACTCGGGGCTAGGAGAGACCCAGTACTTC
CDR3 protein: CASSYSGLGETQYF

D gene: TRBD2
clone size: .
V gene: TRBV2
J gene: TRBJ2-3
CDR3 DNA: TGTGCCAGCGGGACCGGGACTAGCGGGAGGGTCGTGGATACGCAGTATTTT
CDR3 protein: CASGTGTSGRVVDTQYF

D gene: .
clone size: .
V gene: TRBV11-2
J gene: TRBJ1-3
CDR3 DNA: TGTGCCAGCAGCCCCGGAGCAGTTAACACCATATATTTT
CDR3 protein: CASSPGAVNTIYF

D gene: TRBD2
clone size: .
V gene: TRBV28
J gene: TRBJ2-3
CDR3 DNA: TGTGCCAGCAGCCGTGGACTAGCGGCCTCCACAGATACGCAGTATTTT
CDR3 protein: CASSRGLAASTDTQYF

D gene: TRBD2
clone size: .
V gene: TRBV20-1
J gene: TRBJ2-5
CDR3 DNA: TGCAGTGCTAGTCGGGTAGCGGGAGGGTCGGAGACCCAGTACTTC
CDR3 protein: CSASRVAGGSETQYF

D gene: .
clone size: .
V gene: TRBV6-1
J gene: TRBJ1-1
CDR3 DNA: TGTGCCAGCAGTGAATTAGGGATAGGGGGGAACACTGAAGCTTTCTTT
CDR3 protein: CASSELGIGGNTEAFF

D gene: .
clone size: .
V gene: TRBV5-1
J gene: TRBJ1-4
CDR3 DNA: TGCGCCAGCAGCTGGGTACAGGGAGGGGAAGAAAAACTGTTTTTT
CDR3 protein: CASSWVQGGEEKLFF

D gene: TRBD1
clone size: .
V gene: TRBV5-1
J gene: TRBJ1-4
CDR3 DNA: TGCGCCAGCAGCTCAGAGGGGGCGGCTAATGAAAAACTGTTTTTT
CDR3 protein: CASSSEGAANEKLFF

D gene: .
clone size: .
V gene: TRBV6-1
J gene: TRBJ2-3
CDR3 DNA: TGTGCCAGCAGTGCACCCTTGGGGCGGGGGCGCACAGATACGCAGTATTTT
CDR3 protein: CASSAPLGRGRTDTQYF

D gene: .
clone size: .
V gene: TRBV11-2
J gene: TRBJ1-1
CDR3 DNA: TGTGCCAGCAGCCCCGACAGGCGGATTGAAGCTTTCTTT
CDR3 protein: CASSPDRRIEAFF

D gene: .
clone size: .
V gene: TRBV9
J gene: TRBJ1-6
CDR3 DNA: TGTGCCAGCAGCGGACATAATACACCCCTCCACTTT
CDR3 protein: CASSGHNTPLHF

D gene: TRBD2
clone size: .
V gene: TRBV28
J gene: TRBJ2-3
CDR3 DNA: TGTGCCAGCAGTCTTAGCGGGACGAGCACAGATACGCAGTATTTT
CDR3 protein: CASSLSGTSTDTQYF

D gene: .
clone size: .
V gene: TRBV9
J gene: TRBJ2-1
CDR3 DNA: TGTGCCAGCAGCGACTTATGGAATGAGCAGTTCTTC
CDR3 protein: CASSDLWNEQFF

D gene: .
clone size: .
V gene: TRBV12-3/TRBV12-4
J gene: TRBJ1-1
CDR3 DNA: TGTGCCAGCGTTCAGAGGATGAACACTGAAGCTTTCTTT
CDR3 protein: CASVQRMNTEAFF

D gene: TRBD1
clone size: .
V gene: TRBV9
J gene: TRBJ2-7
CDR3 DNA: TGTGCCAGCAGCGTAGCCGCAGGACAGGGCAAGAGGTACGAGCAGTACTTC
CDR3 protein: CASSVAAGQGKRYEQYF

D gene: .
clone size: .
V gene: TRBV19
J gene: TRBJ1-4
CDR3 DNA: TGTGCCAGTAGTATAGAGAAGAGAGCAACTAATGAAAAACTGTTTTTT
CDR3 protein: CASSIEKRATNEKLFF

D gene: TRBD2
clone size: .
V gene: TRBV5-1
J gene: TRBJ2-1
CDR3 DNA: TGCGCCAGCAGCTTGGTCCTAGTAGCGGGAGGGCCTGGTAACAATGAGCAGTTCTTC
CDR3 protein: CASSLVLVAGGPGNNEQFF

D gene: TRBD1
clone size: .
V gene: TRBV2
J gene: TRBJ1-6
CDR3 DNA: TGTGCCAGCAGTGGGGACAGGGGATATTCACCCCTCCACTTT
CDR3 protein: CASSGDRGYSPLHF

D gene: .
clone size: .
V gene: TRBV4-2
J gene: TRBJ2-3
CDR3 DNA: TGTGCCAGCAGCCAACGTCTTGTCTCGGGGAGTAGCACAGATACGCAGTATTTT
CDR3 protein: CASSQRLVSGSSTDTQYF

D gene: .
clone size: .
V gene: TRBV28
J gene: TRBJ1-1
CDR3 DNA: TGTGCCAGCAGTTCCGGTGGAGGGCGGAACACTGAAGCTTTCTTT
CDR3 protein: CASSSGGGRNTEAFF

D gene: TRBD2
clone size: .
V gene: TRBV19
J gene: TRBJ2-3
CDR3 DNA: TGTGCCAGTAGTATAGGCGGGGGAGGCGGAGATACGCAGTATTTT
CDR3 protein: CASSIGGGGGDTQYF

D gene: TRBD1
clone size: .
V gene: TRBV2
J gene: TRBJ1-1
CDR3 DNA: TGTGCCAGCAGTAAACCCGGGACAGGGGGTCTCTTGAACACTGAAGCTTTCTTT
CDR3 protein: CASSKPGTGGLLNTEAFF

D gene: TRBD1
clone size: .
V gene: TRBV6-6
J gene: TRBJ1-1
CDR3 DNA: TGTGCCAGCAGAGACAGGGACGACACTGAAGCTTTCTTT
CDR3 protein: CASRDRDDTEAFF

D gene: .
clone size: .
V gene: TRBV4-2
J gene: TRBJ2-5
CDR3 DNA: TGTGCCAGCAGCCAAGACGGGCTTAGGGGAGAGACCCAGTACTTC
CDR3 protein: CASSQDGLRGETQYF

D gene: TRBD1
clone size: .
V gene: TRBV27
J gene: TRBJ1-1
CDR3 DNA: TGTGCCAGCAGTCCAAATCGACAGGGCACTGAAGCTTTCTTT
CDR3 protein: CASSPNRQGTEAFF

D gene: .
clone size: .
V gene: TRBV28
J gene: TRBJ1-2
CDR3 DNA: TGTGCCAGCAGTTTAACCTCCCCGGGAGGCTATGGCTACACCTTC
CDR3 protein: CASSLTSPGGYGYTF

D gene: TRBD2
clone size: .
V gene: TRBV7-2
J gene: TRBJ2-2
CDR3 DNA: TGTGCCAGCAGCGGACTAGCGGGGGGGCCGGGCACCGGGGAGCTGTTTTTT
CDR3 protein: CASSGLAGGPGTGELFF

D gene: .
clone size: .
V gene: TRBV12-3/TRBV12-4
J gene: TRBJ1-1
CDR3 DNA: TGTGCCAGCAGTTTTCAGTGGAACACTGAAGCTTTCTTT
CDR3 protein: CASSFQWNTEAFF